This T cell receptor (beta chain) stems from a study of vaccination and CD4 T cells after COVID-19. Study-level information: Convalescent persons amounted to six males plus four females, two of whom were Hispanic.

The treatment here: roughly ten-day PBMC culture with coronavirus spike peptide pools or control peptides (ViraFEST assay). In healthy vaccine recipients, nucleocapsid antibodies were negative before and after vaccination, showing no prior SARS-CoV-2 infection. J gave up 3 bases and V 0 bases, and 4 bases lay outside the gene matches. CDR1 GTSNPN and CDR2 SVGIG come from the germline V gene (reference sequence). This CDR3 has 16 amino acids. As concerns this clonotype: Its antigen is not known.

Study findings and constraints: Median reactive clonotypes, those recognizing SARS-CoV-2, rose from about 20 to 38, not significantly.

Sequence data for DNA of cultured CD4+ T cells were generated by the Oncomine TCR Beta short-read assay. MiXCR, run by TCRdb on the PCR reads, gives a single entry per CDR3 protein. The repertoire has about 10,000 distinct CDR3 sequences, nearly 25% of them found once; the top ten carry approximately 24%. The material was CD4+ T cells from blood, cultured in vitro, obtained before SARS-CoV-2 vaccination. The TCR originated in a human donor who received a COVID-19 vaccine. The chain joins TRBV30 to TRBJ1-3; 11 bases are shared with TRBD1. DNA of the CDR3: TGTGCCTGGAGTGTTCGGACAGGGGGCGGTGGAAACACCATATATTTT. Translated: CAWSVRTGGGGNTIYF.